The present entry profiles one TCR beta chain with its context. The antigen is undetermined. The record originates from a study of response to subunit inactivated influenza vaccine. V lost 4 bases and J lost 2, with 13 bases in between. The CDR3 consists of 15 residues. The germline V gene has CDR1 MGHRA and CDR2 YSYEKL. Whole-study findings and limits: It was suggested by the authors that few new T cells are recruited by each seasonal influenza vaccination.

From the RT-PCR reads, TCRdb called clonotypes with MiXCR, one entry per CDR3 protein. The data show approximately 700,000 distinct CDR3 sequences, approximately 14% seen once. V and J are TRBV4-1 and TRBJ2-3, with D perhaps TRBD1 or TRBD2 (5 bases each). Specimen: PBMCs from blood, collected roughly 13 days after vaccination. This receptor was obtained from a man between 50 and 59 years old who received an inactivated influenza vaccine. The CDR3 region is CASSLQTGATDTQYF. The CDR3 coding sequence is TGCGCCAGCAGCCTACAAACCGGGGCCACAGATACGCAGTATTTT.